This T cell receptor beta chain was captured by sequencing in a study of cytomegalovirus exposure and HLA in healthy donors. Turning to this clone: Antigen specificity is unknown.

Study-level points and caveats: Reports described diagnosis of cytomegalovirus status by the classifier as highly specific and sensitive.

With 60 Vbeta and 13 Jbeta primers, the PCR was carried out. In the original processing: Later reanalysis found roughly 80 million unique TCR beta chains, some 10 million of them shared. The protocol was immunoSEQ multiplex PCR, while the TCRdb copy is restricted to in-frame clones and leaves out a portion. D and trimming come from the DNA, and the V and J calls and clone size come from that table. The data hold around 150,000 clones, with 85% to 90% observed a single time. V was shortened by 1 base and J by 2 bases, with 20 bases between the two germline ends. The CDR3 contains 17 residues. Germline CDR1 GTSNPN, CDR2 SVGIG (reference sequence).

Sequenced: PBMCs. The V call is TRBV30, the J call TRBJ1-1, with TRBD1 as a possible D gene (5 bases). The receptor's source is a woman aged 25 to 39 in good health and CMV-seronegative. The CDR3 DNA reads as TGTGCCTGGAGTGCCTATCCCGGGACTGATTCTAACACTGAAGCTTTCTTT. It codes for CAWSAYPGTDSNTEAFF.